Sequencing of this T cell receptor beta chain was carried out in a study of cytomegalovirus exposure and HLA in healthy donors. For the study at large: Within an early data release were about 85 million unique TCRs drawn from HLA-typed donors.

Germline V lookup: CDR1 LNHDA, CDR2 SQIVND (reference sequence). This CDR3 has 17 residues. Unmatched junction bases numbered 14, after V lost 6 bases and J lost 3 bases. Worth noting for this clone: Its antigen is not identified.

13 Jbeta primers and 60 Vbeta primers were used for the PCR. Using immunoSEQ multiplex PCR, the repertoire was profiled, and TCRdb retains in-frame clones only, with some absent. Of approximately 110,000 clones in the sample, approximately 70% were seen once. Whole-study findings and limits: Within an earlier analysis, most TCR beta V segments proved productive either about 87% or about 30% of the time. A later analysis showed HLA-associated TCR beta chains outstripping equally common others in clonal expansion. Roughly uniform sequencing depth across donors was assumed, possibly incorrectly.

The chain carries TRBV19 and TRBJ2-1; TRBD2 aligns across 7 bases. Material for sequencing was PBMCs. The TCR was taken from a woman in her sixties or seventies in good health and CMV-seropositive. The DNA for the CDR3 is TGTGCCAGTAGACATGGGTCAACCGGGACTATCTACAATGAGCAGTTCTTC. Its translation: CASRHGSTGTIYNEQFF.